The rows below give T cell receptor beta chains drawn from one sample of a study of OX40 agonist ivuxolimab in advanced cancers. Assay used: immunoSEQ multiplex PCR; TCRdb lists only in-frame clones, some missing. The repertoire consists of tens of thousands of clones, with around 87% occurring once and the leading ten covering around 6.5%. Sequencing used CD4+ or CD8+ T cells sorted from blood, obtained in a trial of the OX40 agonist ivuxolimab. These TCRs come from an adult with an advanced solid tumor such as melanoma, head and neck, liver or kidney cancer. CDR3s include the opening cysteine and the closing phenylalanine or tryptophan. D genes are given only for firm matches. Clone size is stated in some rows and not others, as once, few, many or a class when expanded.

J gene: TRBJ2-7; D gene: -; V gene: TRBV5-1; clone size: -; CDR3 protein: CASSSARGGGYEQYF; CDR3 DNA: TGCGCCAGCAGCAGTGCCAGGGGTGGGGGCTACGAGCAGTACTTC
J gene: TRBJ2-3; D gene: -; V gene: TRBV7-9; clone size: many; CDR3 protein: CASSLSREIDTQYF; CDR3 DNA: TGTGCCAGCAGCTTATCCAGGGAAATAGATACGCAGTATTTT
J gene: TRBJ1-1; D gene: -; V gene: TRBV30; clone size: few; CDR3 protein: CAWSGEGQRNTEAFF; CDR3 DNA: TGTGCCTGGAGTGGGGAAGGACAGAGGAACACTGAAGCTTTCTTT
J gene: TRBJ2-1; D gene: TRBD2; V gene: TRBV28; clone size: -; CDR3 protein: CASSPAGLAGEFF; CDR3 DNA: TGTGCCAGCAGTCCGGCGGGACTAGCGGGAGAGTTCTTC
J gene: TRBJ1-1; D gene: TRBD1; V gene: TRBV5-8; clone size: -; CDR3 protein: CASSSGGTVSAFF; CDR3 DNA: TGTGCCAGCAGCTCCGGAGGGACAGTATCGGCTTTCTTT
J gene: TRBJ2-1; D gene: -; V gene: TRBV27; clone size: -; CDR3 protein: CASSSLQLYNEQFF; CDR3 DNA: TGTGCCAGCAGCTCCCTCCAGCTGTACAATGAGCAGTTCTTC
J gene: TRBJ2-3; D gene: TRBD1; V gene: TRBV6-6; clone size: -; CDR3 protein: CASSKRTGKGTDTQYF; CDR3 DNA: TGTGCCAGCAGCAAGAGGACAGGGAAGGGCACAGATACGCAGTATTTT
J gene: TRBJ2-1; D gene: TRBD1; V gene: TRBV27; clone size: -; CDR3 protein: CASSLIGDRGSNEQFF; CDR3 DNA: TGTGCCAGCAGTTTAATAGGGGACAGGGGGAGCAATGAGCAGTTCTTC
J gene: TRBJ2-2; D gene: TRBD1; V gene: TRBV7-2; clone size: -; CDR3 protein: CASSPLGQGAIGELFF; CDR3 DNA: TGTGCCAGCAGCCCTCTTGGGCAGGGGGCAATCGGGGAGCTGTTTTTT
J gene: TRBJ2-3; D gene: -; V gene: TRBV9; clone size: -; CDR3 protein: CASSVFYIRSADTQYF; CDR3 DNA: TGTGCCAGCAGCGTATTTTACATCCGATCCGCAGATACGCAGTATTTT
J gene: TRBJ1-2; D gene: -; V gene: TRBV5-6; clone size: once; CDR3 protein: CASSFPGGDYGYTF; CDR3 DNA: TGTGCCAGCAGCTTCCCGGGCGGGGACTATGGCTACACCTTC
J gene: TRBJ1-1; D gene: TRBD1; V gene: TRBV7-9; clone size: -; CDR3 protein: CASSSLPGQGTMNTEAFF; CDR3 DNA: TGTGCCAGCAGCTCCCTCCCGGGACAGGGAACCATGAACACTGAAGCTTTCTTT
J gene: TRBJ2-1; D gene: -; V gene: TRBV4-1; clone size: -; CDR3 protein: CASSQELRGRPYNEQFF; CDR3 DNA: TGCGCCAGCAGCCAAGAGCTCCGGGGGAGACCCTACAATGAGCAGTTCTTC
J gene: TRBJ1-5; D gene: TRBD1; V gene: TRBV30; clone size: -; CDR3 protein: CAWTSGTGNQPQHF; CDR3 DNA: TGTGCCTGGACTAGTGGGACAGGCAATCAGCCCCAGCATTTT
J gene: TRBJ1-1; D gene: TRBD1; V gene: TRBV7-6; clone size: -; CDR3 protein: CASSLMGDTGGSTEAFF; CDR3 DNA: TGTGCCAGCAGCTTAATGGGTGATACAGGGGGCAGTACTGAAGCTTTCTTT
J gene: TRBJ1-6; D gene: TRBD1; V gene: TRBV7-2; clone size: -; CDR3 protein: CASSLLDGGQLHF; CDR3 DNA: TGTGCCAGCAGCTTGCTGGATGGGGGACAGCTCCACTTT
J gene: TRBJ1-2; D gene: TRBD1; V gene: TRBV5-1; clone size: -; CDR3 protein: CASSTTGEPLLGYTF; CDR3 DNA: TGCGCCAGCAGCACCACAGGGGAGCCCCTCCTAGGCTACACCTTC
J gene: TRBJ1-1; D gene: TRBD1; V gene: TRBV7-8; clone size: -; CDR3 protein: CASSLVFVADRGMSTEAFF; CDR3 DNA: TGTGCCAGCAGCTTAGTCTTTGTGGCGGACAGGGGAATGAGCACTGAAGCTTTCTTT
J gene: TRBJ2-5; D gene: TRBD2; V gene: TRBV7-6; clone size: -; CDR3 protein: CASSLMLAGVGETQYF; CDR3 DNA: TGTGCCAGCAGCTTAATGCTAGCGGGAGTGGGTGAGACCCAGTACTTC
J gene: TRBJ1-1; D gene: TRBD1; V gene: TRBV25-1; clone size: once; CDR3 protein: CASSGQGATEAFF; CDR3 DNA: TGTGCCAGCAGTGGACAGGGGGCCACTGAAGCTTTCTTT
J gene: TRBJ2-7; D gene: TRBD1; V gene: TRBV5-1; clone size: -; CDR3 protein: CASSSPGTVSYEQYF; CDR3 DNA: TGCGCCAGCAGCTCCCCCGGGACAGTCTCCTACGAGCAGTACTTC
J gene: TRBJ1-2; D gene: -; V gene: TRBV5-5; clone size: -; CDR3 protein: CASSVEGGLIINYGYTF; CDR3 DNA: TGTGCCAGCAGCGTAGAGGGGGGCCTTATTATTAACTATGGCTACACCTTC
J gene: TRBJ2-3; D gene: TRBD2; V gene: TRBV15; clone size: -; CDR3 protein: CATIGLAGSDTQYF; CDR3 DNA: TGTGCCACCATCGGACTAGCGGGGTCAGATACGCAGTATTTT
J gene: TRBJ2-1; D gene: TRBD2; V gene: TRBV27; clone size: -; CDR3 protein: CASSTSLAGGFNEQFF; CDR3 DNA: TGTGCCAGCAGTACCTCACTAGCGGGAGGGTTTAATGAGCAGTTCTTC
J gene: TRBJ2-7; D gene: TRBD1; V gene: TRBV4-3; clone size: -; CDR3 protein: CASSQDRTGGGASYEQYF; CDR3 DNA: TGCGCCAGCAGCCAAGATCGGACAGGGGGGGGTGCATCCTACGAGCAGTACTTC
J gene: TRBJ2-7; D gene: -; V gene: TRBV15; clone size: -; CDR3 protein: CATTEEISYEQYF; CDR3 DNA: TGTGCCACCACCGAGGAGATCTCCTACGAGCAGTACTTC
J gene: TRBJ2-7; D gene: -; V gene: TRBV11-3; clone size: medium-sized; CDR3 protein: CASSMGPAYEQYF; CDR3 DNA: TGTGCCAGCAGCATGGGACCTGCCTACGAGCAGTACTTC
J gene: TRBJ1-5; D gene: TRBD1; V gene: TRBV19; clone size: -; CDR3 protein: CASSDTGAQPQHF; CDR3 DNA: TGTGCCAGTAGTGACACAGGGGCTCAGCCCCAGCATTTT
J gene: TRBJ1-1; D gene: -; V gene: TRBV6-5; clone size: -; CDR3 protein: CASSYSLNTEAFF; CDR3 DNA: TGTGCCAGCAGTTACTCCCTGAACACTGAAGCTTTCTTT
J gene: TRBJ2-7; D gene: TRBD1; V gene: TRBV5-1; clone size: -; CDR3 protein: CASSWGAGGESYEQYF; CDR3 DNA: TGCGCCAGCAGCTGGGGGGCAGGGGGCGAATCCTACGAGCAGTACTTC
J gene: TRBJ2-7; D gene: -; V gene: TRBV7-8; clone size: once; CDR3 protein: CASSLARDGQYF; CDR3 DNA: TGTGCCAGCAGCTTAGCCAGGGACGGGCAGTACTTC
J gene: TRBJ2-5; D gene: -; V gene: TRBV30; clone size: few; CDR3 protein: CALEGAEKETQYF; CDR3 DNA: TGTGCCCTTGAAGGGGCAGAAAAAGAGACCCAGTACTTC
J gene: TRBJ2-2; D gene: -; V gene: TRBV5-6; clone size: -; CDR3 protein: CASSLANSGITGELFF; CDR3 DNA: TGTGCCAGCAGCTTGGCCAATAGCGGTATCACCGGGGAGCTGTTTTTT
J gene: TRBJ2-2; D gene: -; V gene: TRBV29-1; clone size: -; CDR3 protein: CSVEEYNRAGELFF; CDR3 DNA: TGCAGCGTTGAAGAATACAATCGAGCCGGGGAGCTGTTTTTT
J gene: TRBJ2-7; D gene: -; V gene: TRBV27; clone size: -; CDR3 protein: CASSLSRRYEQYF; CDR3 DNA: TGTGCCAGCAGTTTATCCCGACGGTACGAGCAGTACTTC
J gene: TRBJ2-2; D gene: TRBD1; V gene: TRBV2; clone size: -; CDR3 protein: CASSEYYNGQEPSGELFF; CDR3 DNA: TGTGCCAGCAGTGAATACTACAACGGACAGGAGCCTAGCGGGGAGCTGTTTTTT